These 13 T cell receptor beta chains were all obtained from the same sample, sequenced in a study of cytomegalovirus exposure and HLA in healthy donors (dated 2017 in TCRdb). The library was built by means of the immunoSEQ multiplex PCR assay. A mixture of 60 forward primers for TCR Vbeta segments and 13 reverse primers for TCR Jbeta segments was used in the multiplex PCR. The source is immuneACCESS, and TCRdb retained only in-frame sequences with V and J called. Part of the clones is not carried over; for the studies checked, unresolved V genes explain less than half of this, and the remainder is unexplained. The sample yields 130,000 or so clones; roughly 70% were counted once. 5.5% to 7% of the sample lies in the top ten. Sequencing was done on a sample of PBMCs. The receptors originated from a man aged 40-49 years in good health and CMV-seropositive.

This clone was observed a handful of times. The chain joins TRBV5-6 to TRBJ1-5, with D unclear. Germline V gene data show CDR1 as SGHDT and CDR2 as YYEEEE. The CDR3 consists of 15 residues. Trimming shortened V by 2 bases and J by 0 bases, and 9 bases separated the two germline ends. CDR3 nucleotide sequence: TGTGCCAGCAGCTTATTTCGGGTTAGCAATCAGCCCCAGCATTTT. Residues: CASSLFRVSNQPQHF.

The V and J genes are TRBV10-1 and TRBJ2-1; 8 bases line up with TRBD1. Trimming at V came to 6 bases and at J to 0 bases, leaving 4 bases not matched to a gene. Germline CDR1 is WNHNN and CDR2 is SYGVQD (reference sequence). The CDR3 spans 15 residues. CDR3 coding DNA: TGCGCCAGCAGGGGACAGGATAGCTCCTACAATGAGCAGTTCTTC. Amino acids: CASRGQDSSYNEQFF.

This clone was found a few times. The gene calls are TRBV15 and TRBJ2-3; possible D gene TRBD1, 6 bases. The CDR3 sequence is 16 residues long. V dropped 0 bases and J dropped 6 bases, with 16 bases sitting between them. Germline CDR1 and CDR2: LNHNV and YYDKDF (reference sequence). In DNA form, the CDR3 reads TGTGCCACCAGCAGAGATAGCAGGGGCCTTATGGATACGCAGTATTTT. As protein: CATSRDSRGLMDTQYF.

The chain carries TRBV7-2 and TRBJ2-1, with 10 bases aligning to TRBD1. CDR1 and CDR2 (germline): SGHTA, FQGNSA. The J segment lost 4 bases and the V segment lost 5 bases, leaving 2 bases of the junction unmatched. This CDR3 region has 14 residues. The CDR3, as DNA: TGTGCCAGCAGCCTGGACAGGGGGTACAATGAGCAGTTCTTC. Its protein product is CASSLDRGYNEQFF.

The CDR3 here is CASSQGAGSPGLPEAFF. In nucleotides, the CDR3 is TGTGCCAGCAGCCAAGGTGCGGGCAGCCCAGGACTGCCTGAAGCTTTCTTT. The chain carries TRBV4-2 and TRBJ1-1; D not resolved. This CDR3 region has 17 residues. In germline, CDR1 is LGHNA, CDR2 YNFKEQ. Trimming left V 1 base short and J 6 bases short, with 21 bases between.

The V call is TRBV18, the J call TRBJ1-1; D possibly corresponds to TRBD1 (5 bases). The CDR3 is 14 amino acids. Trimming removed 3 bases from V and 0 bases from J, with 8 bases in between. The germline CDR1 and CDR2 sequences are KGHSH and LQKENI. CDR3 DNA: TGTGCCAGCTCACCCGGCAGGGTGAACACTGAAGCTTTCTTT. Translation: CASSPGRVNTEAFF.

V and J are TRBV28 and TRBJ1-1; D is uncertain. Germline V CDR1 and CDR2: MDHEN, SYDVKM. V was cut by 2 bases and J by 4 bases, with 5 bases left in between. The CDR3 consists of 12 residues. The CDR3 loop reads CASSLPVTEAFF. The CDR3 DNA follows: TGTGCCAGCAGTTTACCGGTCACTGAAGCTTTCTTT.

The chain has TRBV5-1 and TRBJ2-7, with 7 nucleotides matching TRBD2. V was clipped by 3 bases and J by 8 bases; unmatched bases: 11. Germline V gene lookup returns CDR1 SGHRS and CDR2 YFSETQ. This CDR3 is built from 14 residues. CDR3 coding DNA: TGCGCCAGCAGCTCCGGGGGTAGCGGGTATCAGCAGTACTTC. This codes for CASSSGGSGYQQYF.

The V and J genes are TRBV10-3 and TRBJ1-1; D not certain. CDR3 size: 14 residues. With 0 bases removed from V and 7 bases from J, the gap between germline ends came to 12 bases. CDR1 and CDR2 from the germline V gene are ENHRY and SYGVKD. The CDR3 reads CAISESLGYHEAFF. CDR3 DNA sequence: TGTGCCATCAGTGAGTCGCTCGGTTACCATGAAGCTTTCTTT.

V is TRBV6-6 and J is TRBJ1-1; TRBD1 matches at 8 bases. This CDR3 is 16 amino acids long. CDR1 is MNHNY, CDR2 SVGAGI, per germline (reference sequence). V lost 3 bases to trimming and J lost 3 bases; unmatched junction nucleotides: 9. The DNA of the CDR3 is TGTGCCAGCAGTTATCGGACAGGGACCCCTGACACTGAAGCTTTCTTT. This sequence encodes CASSYRTGTPDTEAFF.

The V and J genes are TRBV30 and TRBJ1-6; TRBD1 matches at 7 bases. CDR3 length: 13 residues. J lost 11 bases, V lost 0 bases, and 4 bases had no gene match. Germline CDR1 is GTSNPN and CDR2 is SVGIG (reference sequence). The CDR3 DNA reads as TGTGCCTGGAGTGTACGGAGGGGGCCACCCCTCCACTTT. Its protein is CAWSVRRGPPLHF. Complete variable domain (other parts from reference TRBV30 and TRBJ1-6): SQTIHQWPATLVQPVGSPLSLECTVEGTSNPNLYWYRQAAGRGLQLLFYSVGIGQISSEVPQNLSASRPQDRQFILSSKKLLLSDSGFYLCAWSVRRGPPLHFGNGTRLTVT.

As for this clone: The same CDR3 is also encoded by other DNA sequences in this sample. The chain couples TRBV19 to TRBJ1-6, with D perhaps TRBD1 (5 bases). The ends were cut back, 6 bases at V and 2 bases at J, with 11 bases in the middle. Germline CDR1 LNHDA, CDR2 SQIVND (reference sequence). This CDR3 has 15 amino acids. CDR3 protein: CASRGGTAYNSPLHF. Here the CDR3 DNA reads TGTGCCAGTAGGGGGGGGACCGCCTATAATTCACCCCTCCACTTT.

The chain couples TRBV18 to TRBJ2-3; 9 bases line up with TRBD1. The CDR3 has 14 amino acids. The trim removed 3 bases at V and 7 bases at J, leaving 5 bases unmatched. Per the germline V gene, CDR1 is KGHSH and CDR2 is LQKENI. This chain's CDR3 is CASSPGTGLNTQYF. The CDR3 nucleotides read TGTGCCAGCTCACCCGGGACAGGGCTGAATACGCAGTATTTT.